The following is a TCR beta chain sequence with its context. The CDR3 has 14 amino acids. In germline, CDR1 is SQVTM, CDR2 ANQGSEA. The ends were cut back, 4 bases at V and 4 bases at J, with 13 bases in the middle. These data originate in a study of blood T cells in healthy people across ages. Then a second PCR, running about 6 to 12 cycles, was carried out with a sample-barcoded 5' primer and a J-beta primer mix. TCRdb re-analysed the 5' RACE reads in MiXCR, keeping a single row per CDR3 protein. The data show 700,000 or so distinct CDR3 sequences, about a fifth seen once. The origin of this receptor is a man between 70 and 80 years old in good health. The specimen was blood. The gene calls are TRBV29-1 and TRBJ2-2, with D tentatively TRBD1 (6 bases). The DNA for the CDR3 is TGCAGCGTTGTAAACAGGGCGGGCACCGGGGAGCTGTTTTTT. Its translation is CSVVNRAGTGELFF.